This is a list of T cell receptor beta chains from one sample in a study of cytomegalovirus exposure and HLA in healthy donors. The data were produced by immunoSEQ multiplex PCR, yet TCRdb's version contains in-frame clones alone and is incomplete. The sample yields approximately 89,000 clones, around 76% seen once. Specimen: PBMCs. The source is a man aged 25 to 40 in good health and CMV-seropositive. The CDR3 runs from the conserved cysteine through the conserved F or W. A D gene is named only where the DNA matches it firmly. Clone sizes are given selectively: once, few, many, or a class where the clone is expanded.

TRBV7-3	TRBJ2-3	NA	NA	CASSFKGRGIAGGGTDTQYF	TGTGCCAGCAGCTTCAAGGGGCGAGGGATCGCCGGGGGTGGCACAGATACGCAGTATTTT
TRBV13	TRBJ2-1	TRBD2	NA	CASSLGLAGPYNEQFF	TGTGCCAGCAGCTTAGGACTAGCGGGCCCCTACAATGAGCAGTTCTTC
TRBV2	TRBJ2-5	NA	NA	CASSECRENQETQYF	TGTGCCAGCAGTGAATGCCGGGAGAACCAAGAGACCCAGTACTTC
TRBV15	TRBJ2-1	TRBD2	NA	CATSRGGTGGAGNEQFF	TGTGCCACCAGCAGAGGCGGTACCGGGGGGGCGGGAAATGAGCAGTTCTTC
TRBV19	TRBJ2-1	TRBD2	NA	CASSRGLAGYNEQFF	TGTGCCAGTAGTCGCGGACTAGCGGGGTACAATGAGCAGTTCTTC
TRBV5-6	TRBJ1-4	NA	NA	CASSLATETNEKLFF	TGTGCCAGCAGCTTGGCTACAGAAACTAATGAAAAACTGTTTTTT
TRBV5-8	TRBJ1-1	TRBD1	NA	CASSFWTGGYTEAFF	TGTGCCAGCAGCTTTTGGACAGGGGGGTACACTGAAGCTTTCTTT
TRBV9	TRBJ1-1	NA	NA	CASSPTGFNTEAFF	TGTGCCAGCAGCCCGACAGGCTTTAACACTGAAGCTTTCTTT
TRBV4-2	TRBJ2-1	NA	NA	CASSQDSLTPNNEQFF	TGTGCCAGCAGCCAAGATTCTTTAACACCGAACAATGAGCAGTTCTTC
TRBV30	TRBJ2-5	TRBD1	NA	CAWGRGQGKETQYF	TGTGCCTGGGGTCGGGGACAGGGGAAAGAGACCCAGTACTTC
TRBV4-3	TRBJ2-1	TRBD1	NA	CASSPTGSLSYNEQFF	TGCGCCAGCAGCCCGACAGGGTCACTCTCCTACAATGAGCAGTTCTTC
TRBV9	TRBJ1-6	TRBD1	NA	CASSVGTGGSYNSPLHF	TGTGCCAGCAGCGTAGGTACAGGGGGCTCCTATAATTCACCCCTCCACTTT
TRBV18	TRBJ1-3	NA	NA	CASSQGSIGNTIYF	TGTGCCAGCTCACAGGGGTCCATCGGAAACACCATATATTTT
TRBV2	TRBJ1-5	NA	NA	CASTPSVLSNQPQHF	TGTGCCAGCACCCCCTCAGTCCTTAGCAATCAGCCCCAGCATTTT
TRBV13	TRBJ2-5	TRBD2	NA	CASSLRLAGSETQYF	TGTGCCAGCAGCTTACGACTAGCGGGGTCGGAGACCCAGTACTTC
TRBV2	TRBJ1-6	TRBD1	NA	CASSEAQGAGAYNSPLHF	TGTGCCAGCAGTGAAGCACAGGGGGCCGGGGCCTATAATTCACCCCTCCACTTT
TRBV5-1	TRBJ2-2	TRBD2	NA	CASSLDGLAGGTGELFF	TGCGCCAGCAGCTTGGATGGGTTAGCGGGGGGCACCGGGGAGCTGTTTTTT
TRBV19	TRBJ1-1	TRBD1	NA	CASSSGQGMNTEAFF	TGTGCCAGTAGTTCCGGACAGGGCATGAACACTGAAGCTTTCTTT
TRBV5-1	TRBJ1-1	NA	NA	CASSPDGVGNTEAFF	TGCGCCAGCAGCCCGGACGGGGTTGGGAACACTGAAGCTTTCTTT
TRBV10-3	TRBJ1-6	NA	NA	CAIGGPGGNSPLHF	TGTGCCATCGGGGGGCCCGGGGGGAATTCACCCCTCCACTTT
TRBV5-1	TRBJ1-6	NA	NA	CASSLRRGNRDSPLHF	TGCGCCAGCAGCTTGCGAAGGGGTAACAGGGATTCACCCCTCCACTTT
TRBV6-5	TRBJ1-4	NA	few	CASSRGEGGNEKLFF	TGTGCCAGCAGTAGGGGGGAGGGAGGTAATGAAAAACTGTTTTTT
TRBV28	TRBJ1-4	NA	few	CASSPIGGTNEKLFF	TGTGCCAGCAGCCCCATTGGGGGGACTAATGAAAAACTGTTTTTT
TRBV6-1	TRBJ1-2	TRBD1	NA	CASYRTGGADGYTF	TGTGCCAGTTACCGGACAGGGGGCGCGGATGGCTACACCTTC
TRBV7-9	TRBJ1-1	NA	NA	CASSRTGRDTEAFF	TGTGCCAGCAGCCGCACAGGGAGAGACACTGAAGCTTTCTTT
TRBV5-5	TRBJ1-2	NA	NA	CASSLISGDGRTF	TGTGCCAGCAGCCTAATTAGCGGGGACGGACGAACCTTC
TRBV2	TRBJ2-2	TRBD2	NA	CASRRLAGSNTGELFF	TGTGCCAGCAGACGACTAGCGGGGTCGAACACCGGGGAGCTGTTTTTT
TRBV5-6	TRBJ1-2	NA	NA	CASNRQSLGYTF	TGTGCCAGCAACCGCCAGTCGCTTGGCTACACCTTC
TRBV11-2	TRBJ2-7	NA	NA	CASSFLARQYF	TGTGCCAGCAGCTTTTTAGCCAGGCAGTACTTC
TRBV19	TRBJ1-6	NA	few	CASSIMTAGNSPLHF	TGTGCCAGTAGTATTATGACAGCAGGAAATTCACCCCTCCACTTT
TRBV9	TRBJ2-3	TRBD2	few	CASSGKRGGLLGTDTQYF	TGTGCCAGCAGCGGGAAGCGGGGGGGCCTGTTGGGCACAGATACGCAGTATTTT
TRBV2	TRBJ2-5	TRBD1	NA	CASSEGQQGAHLPVQETQYF	TGTGCCAGCAGTGAAGGCCAACAGGGGGCGCATTTGCCGGTACAAGAGACCCAGTACTTC
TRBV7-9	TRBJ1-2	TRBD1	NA	CASSLDPGQGGATTF	TGTGCCAGCAGCTTAGATCCGGGACAGGGAGGGGCTACCACCTTC
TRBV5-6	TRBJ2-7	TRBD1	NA	CASSLGTGHEQYF	TGTGCCAGCAGCTTGGGGACAGGGCACGAGCAGTACTTC
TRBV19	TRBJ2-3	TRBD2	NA	CASRKAGGNTDTQYF	TGTGCCAGTAGGAAAGCGGGGGGGAACACAGATACGCAGTATTTT
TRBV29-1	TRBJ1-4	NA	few	CSVVAFNEKLFF	TGCAGCGTTGTTGCGTTTAATGAAAAACTGTTTTTT
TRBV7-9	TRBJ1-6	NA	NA	CASSSVQIRGDSPLHF	TGTGCCAGCAGCTCCGTACAGATTCGGGGAGATTCACCCCTCCACTTT
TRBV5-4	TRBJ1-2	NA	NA	CASSFPGNYGYTF	TGTGCCAGCAGCTTTCCGGGAAACTATGGCTACACCTTC
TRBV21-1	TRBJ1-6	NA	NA	CASSKDHLDRDYNSPLHF	TGTGCCAGCAGCAAGGATCATTTAGACAGGGACTATAATTCACCCCTCCACTTT
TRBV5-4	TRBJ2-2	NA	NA	CASSREGRAGELFF	TGTGCCAGCAGCAGAGAGGGCCGCGCCGGGGAGCTGTTTTTT
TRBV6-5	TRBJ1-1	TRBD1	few	CASSYSGTGWGTEAFF	TGTGCCAGCAGTTACTCCGGGACAGGATGGGGAACTGAAGCTTTCTTT
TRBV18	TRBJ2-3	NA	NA	CASSPGGDSTDTQYF	TGTGCCAGCTCGCCAGGAGGGGATAGCACAGATACGCAGTATTTT
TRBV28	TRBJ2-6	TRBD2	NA	CASTTHDPGLAGGPPGANVLTF	TGTGCCAGCACCACCCACGACCCGGGACTAGCGGGGGGGCCCCCTGGGGCCAACGTCCTGACTTTC
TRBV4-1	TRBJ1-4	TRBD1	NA	CASRPGQSNEKLFF	TGCGCCAGCAGACCGGGACAGTCTAATGAAAAACTGTTTTTT
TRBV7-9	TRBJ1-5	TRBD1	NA	CASSLGQGGQPQHF	TGTGCCAGCAGCTTAGGACAGGGAGGACAGCCCCAGCATTTT
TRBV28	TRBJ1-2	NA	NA	CASSFARPGGYGYTF	TGTGCCAGCAGTTTTGCCAGGCCGGGAGGCTATGGCTACACCTTC
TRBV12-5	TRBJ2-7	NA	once	CASGDCPGTERPHEQYF	TGTGCTAGTGGTGACTGTCCAGGGACTGAGCGCCCGCACGAGCAGTACTTC
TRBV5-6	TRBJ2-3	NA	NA	CASSLDRATQYF	TGTGCCAGCAGCTTGGACAGGGCTACGCAGTATTTT
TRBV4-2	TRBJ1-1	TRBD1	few	CASSQVGGAGPEAFF	TGTGCCAGCAGCCAAGTAGGGGGCGCGGGGCCTGAAGCTTTCTTT
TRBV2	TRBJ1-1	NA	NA	CASTRNTEAFF	TGTGCCAGTACCAGGAACACTGAAGCTTTCTTT
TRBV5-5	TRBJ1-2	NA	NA	CASSLEGVDNLFTF	TGTGCCAGCAGCTTGGAGGGGGTAGACAATCTTTTCACCTTC
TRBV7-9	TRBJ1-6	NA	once	CASSQTGWGNSPLHF	TGTGCCAGCAGCCAAACAGGGTGGGGTAATTCACCCCTCCACTTT
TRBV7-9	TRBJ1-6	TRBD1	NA	CASSLPHRGSPLHF	TGTGCCAGCAGCTTACCTCACAGGGGTTCACCCCTCCACTTT
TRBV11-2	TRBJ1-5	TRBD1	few	CASSRGPTTGGGGEQPQHF	TGTGCCAGCAGCAGAGGGCCCACGACAGGGGGCGGGGGAGAACAGCCCCAGCATTTT
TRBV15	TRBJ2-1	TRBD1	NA	CATSRLQGVLNEQFF	TGTGCCACCAGCAGATTACAGGGGGTTCTAAATGAGCAGTTCTTC
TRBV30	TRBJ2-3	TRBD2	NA	CAWREAGGNTDTQYF	TGTGCCTGGAGGGAAGCGGGGGGCAACACAGATACGCAGTATTTT